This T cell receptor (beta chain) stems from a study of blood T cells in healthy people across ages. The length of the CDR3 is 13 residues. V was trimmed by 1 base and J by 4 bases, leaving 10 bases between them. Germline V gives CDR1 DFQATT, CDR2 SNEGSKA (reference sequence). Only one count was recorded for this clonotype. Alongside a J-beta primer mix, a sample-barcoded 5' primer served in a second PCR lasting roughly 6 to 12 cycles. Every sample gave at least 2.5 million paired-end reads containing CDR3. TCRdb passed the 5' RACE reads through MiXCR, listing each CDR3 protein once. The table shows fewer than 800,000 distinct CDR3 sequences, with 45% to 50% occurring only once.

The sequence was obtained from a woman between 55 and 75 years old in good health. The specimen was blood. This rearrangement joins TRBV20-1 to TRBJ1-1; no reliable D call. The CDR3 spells CSARALQFTEAFF. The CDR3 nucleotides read TGCAGTGCTAGAGCTCTCCAGTTCACTGAAGCTTTCTTT.